This T cell receptor (beta chain) was identified during a study of T cells in Graves' hyperthyroidism and ophthalmopathy (dated by TCRdb to the late 2010s). A note on the overall study: Peripheral blood samples were taken at the time of initial diagnosis, prior to any treatment. A discovery cohort of roughly 96 patients, about 40 with Graves' ophthalmopathy and approximately 55 with stable Graves' hyperthyroidism, was used to find distinguishing TCR V-J signatures. Prospective prediction of ophthalmopathy was tested in an independent validation cohort of 18 to 20 hyperthyroidism patients and 15 to 17 patients who later progressed to ophthalmopathy. The roughly 91 discovery patients were randomly split 7:3 into training and test sets. In several Graves' hyperthyroidism patients, the study also compared T-cell repertoires from thyroid tissue with T-cell repertoires from blood. After sampling, hyperthyroidism patients received methimazole starting at 30 mg daily, and ophthalmopathy patients received high-dose intravenous methylprednisolone. The paper describes TCR Vbeta CDR3 sequencing of 140 or so peripheral blood samples, made up of under 50 ophthalmopathy patients, approximately 76 hyperthyroidism patients and roughly 17 progressor patients. On the study overall, not on this receptor specifically: Blood samples also contained most of the expanded thyroid clonotypes (frequency above 0.001), which suggests that blood repertoires may reflect thyroid immune responses. During validation, the model predicted progression to ophthalmopathy a median of around 7 months ahead of onset, with roughly 65% sensitivity and 72% to 80% specificity. Sample size was not statistically predetermined, and investigators were not blinded to group allocation. A 13 V-J signature model separated ophthalmopathy from stable hyperthyroidism, with just over 85% sensitivity and 81% to 82% specificity in cross-validation and 80%/75% in testing.

Amplification of TCR beta CDR3 regions was carried out from RNA transcripts. The TCR CDR3 was subjected to a first round of RT-PCR using the HTBI primer set and the Qiagen OneStep RT-PCR kit. Libraries were constructed in a second round of multiplex PCR, after which size selection and purification were carried out. Sequencing of the libraries was done on an Illumina HiSeq2000 using paired-end 100 bp reads. Concerning the study's data processing: SOAPnuke was used to process the raw data, with reads discarded if the reads contained adapters or uncalled bases, had a mean Phred below 15, or lacked an exact constant-primer or identifier match. High-quality paired reads were merged using COPE v1.2.5, and each unique nucleotide sequence was defined as a clonotype. MiTCR v1.1 was used to align the clonotypes against IMGT TRBV, TRBD and TRBJ reference segments. The analysis was restricted to V-J combinations with a frequency above 0.0001, which together covered 99.2% of the repertoires. The TCS score was defined as the ratio of F50 (clonal expansion) to E x V (chaos), calculated using BLOSUM62-based TCRdist between CDR3 peptides within each V-J. Welch's t-statistics and random forest reduced fewer than 600 V-J features to 10 to 15, which were used in a naive Bayes classifier (R e1071). TCRdb reran the public reads through fastp at Q25 and MiXCR, keeping productive beta chains. Rows are unified per CDR3 protein, each entry keeping the most common DNA and genes. TCRdb, not the original authors, processed these V and J calls. This sample has approximately 370,000 distinct CDR3 sequences in its table, and about 16% of those were observed once. The top ten constitute around a third of the sample.

Stable Graves' hyperthyroidism was defined as no progression to ophthalmopathy during 18 months of follow-up. Hyperthyroidism patients were newly diagnosed, had a disease duration of under 2 months, and were aged 18 to 65 years. Patients with uncontrolled infections, other autoimmune diseases, pregnancy or lactation were excluded. Diagnoses relied on clinical symptoms, serum thyroxine and TRAb, thyroid ultrasound and orbital computed tomography. PBMCs were isolated from more than 9 ml of fresh peripheral blood by Ficoll-Paque density gradient centrifugation. Total RNA was extracted using Trizol reagent, and RNA quality was assessed on an Agilent 2100 Bioanalyzer. As encoded in the germline V gene (reference sequence), CDR1 is DFQATT while CDR2 is SNEGSKA. From V the trimming removes 3 bases and from J it removes 5 bases, while the gene matches leave 3 bases of the junction unaccounted for. The CDR3 goes from the cysteine to the phenylalanine over 13 residues. The read is trimmed to its CDR3 DNA, 39 bases read in frame from base 1.

This clonotype was recorded many times. Its antigen is currently not known. No base quality values were provided; no much bigger clone lies one nucleotide off. The chain joins TRBV20-1 to TRBJ2-7; the junction holds 11 bases that match TRBD2. The source material was blood. This receptor was obtained from a woman aged 25 to 39 with Graves' hyperthyroidism. The CDR3 region has the sequence CSARTSGIHEQYF. At the DNA level, the sequence is TGCAGTGCTAGGACTAGCGGGATCCACGAGCAGTACTTC.